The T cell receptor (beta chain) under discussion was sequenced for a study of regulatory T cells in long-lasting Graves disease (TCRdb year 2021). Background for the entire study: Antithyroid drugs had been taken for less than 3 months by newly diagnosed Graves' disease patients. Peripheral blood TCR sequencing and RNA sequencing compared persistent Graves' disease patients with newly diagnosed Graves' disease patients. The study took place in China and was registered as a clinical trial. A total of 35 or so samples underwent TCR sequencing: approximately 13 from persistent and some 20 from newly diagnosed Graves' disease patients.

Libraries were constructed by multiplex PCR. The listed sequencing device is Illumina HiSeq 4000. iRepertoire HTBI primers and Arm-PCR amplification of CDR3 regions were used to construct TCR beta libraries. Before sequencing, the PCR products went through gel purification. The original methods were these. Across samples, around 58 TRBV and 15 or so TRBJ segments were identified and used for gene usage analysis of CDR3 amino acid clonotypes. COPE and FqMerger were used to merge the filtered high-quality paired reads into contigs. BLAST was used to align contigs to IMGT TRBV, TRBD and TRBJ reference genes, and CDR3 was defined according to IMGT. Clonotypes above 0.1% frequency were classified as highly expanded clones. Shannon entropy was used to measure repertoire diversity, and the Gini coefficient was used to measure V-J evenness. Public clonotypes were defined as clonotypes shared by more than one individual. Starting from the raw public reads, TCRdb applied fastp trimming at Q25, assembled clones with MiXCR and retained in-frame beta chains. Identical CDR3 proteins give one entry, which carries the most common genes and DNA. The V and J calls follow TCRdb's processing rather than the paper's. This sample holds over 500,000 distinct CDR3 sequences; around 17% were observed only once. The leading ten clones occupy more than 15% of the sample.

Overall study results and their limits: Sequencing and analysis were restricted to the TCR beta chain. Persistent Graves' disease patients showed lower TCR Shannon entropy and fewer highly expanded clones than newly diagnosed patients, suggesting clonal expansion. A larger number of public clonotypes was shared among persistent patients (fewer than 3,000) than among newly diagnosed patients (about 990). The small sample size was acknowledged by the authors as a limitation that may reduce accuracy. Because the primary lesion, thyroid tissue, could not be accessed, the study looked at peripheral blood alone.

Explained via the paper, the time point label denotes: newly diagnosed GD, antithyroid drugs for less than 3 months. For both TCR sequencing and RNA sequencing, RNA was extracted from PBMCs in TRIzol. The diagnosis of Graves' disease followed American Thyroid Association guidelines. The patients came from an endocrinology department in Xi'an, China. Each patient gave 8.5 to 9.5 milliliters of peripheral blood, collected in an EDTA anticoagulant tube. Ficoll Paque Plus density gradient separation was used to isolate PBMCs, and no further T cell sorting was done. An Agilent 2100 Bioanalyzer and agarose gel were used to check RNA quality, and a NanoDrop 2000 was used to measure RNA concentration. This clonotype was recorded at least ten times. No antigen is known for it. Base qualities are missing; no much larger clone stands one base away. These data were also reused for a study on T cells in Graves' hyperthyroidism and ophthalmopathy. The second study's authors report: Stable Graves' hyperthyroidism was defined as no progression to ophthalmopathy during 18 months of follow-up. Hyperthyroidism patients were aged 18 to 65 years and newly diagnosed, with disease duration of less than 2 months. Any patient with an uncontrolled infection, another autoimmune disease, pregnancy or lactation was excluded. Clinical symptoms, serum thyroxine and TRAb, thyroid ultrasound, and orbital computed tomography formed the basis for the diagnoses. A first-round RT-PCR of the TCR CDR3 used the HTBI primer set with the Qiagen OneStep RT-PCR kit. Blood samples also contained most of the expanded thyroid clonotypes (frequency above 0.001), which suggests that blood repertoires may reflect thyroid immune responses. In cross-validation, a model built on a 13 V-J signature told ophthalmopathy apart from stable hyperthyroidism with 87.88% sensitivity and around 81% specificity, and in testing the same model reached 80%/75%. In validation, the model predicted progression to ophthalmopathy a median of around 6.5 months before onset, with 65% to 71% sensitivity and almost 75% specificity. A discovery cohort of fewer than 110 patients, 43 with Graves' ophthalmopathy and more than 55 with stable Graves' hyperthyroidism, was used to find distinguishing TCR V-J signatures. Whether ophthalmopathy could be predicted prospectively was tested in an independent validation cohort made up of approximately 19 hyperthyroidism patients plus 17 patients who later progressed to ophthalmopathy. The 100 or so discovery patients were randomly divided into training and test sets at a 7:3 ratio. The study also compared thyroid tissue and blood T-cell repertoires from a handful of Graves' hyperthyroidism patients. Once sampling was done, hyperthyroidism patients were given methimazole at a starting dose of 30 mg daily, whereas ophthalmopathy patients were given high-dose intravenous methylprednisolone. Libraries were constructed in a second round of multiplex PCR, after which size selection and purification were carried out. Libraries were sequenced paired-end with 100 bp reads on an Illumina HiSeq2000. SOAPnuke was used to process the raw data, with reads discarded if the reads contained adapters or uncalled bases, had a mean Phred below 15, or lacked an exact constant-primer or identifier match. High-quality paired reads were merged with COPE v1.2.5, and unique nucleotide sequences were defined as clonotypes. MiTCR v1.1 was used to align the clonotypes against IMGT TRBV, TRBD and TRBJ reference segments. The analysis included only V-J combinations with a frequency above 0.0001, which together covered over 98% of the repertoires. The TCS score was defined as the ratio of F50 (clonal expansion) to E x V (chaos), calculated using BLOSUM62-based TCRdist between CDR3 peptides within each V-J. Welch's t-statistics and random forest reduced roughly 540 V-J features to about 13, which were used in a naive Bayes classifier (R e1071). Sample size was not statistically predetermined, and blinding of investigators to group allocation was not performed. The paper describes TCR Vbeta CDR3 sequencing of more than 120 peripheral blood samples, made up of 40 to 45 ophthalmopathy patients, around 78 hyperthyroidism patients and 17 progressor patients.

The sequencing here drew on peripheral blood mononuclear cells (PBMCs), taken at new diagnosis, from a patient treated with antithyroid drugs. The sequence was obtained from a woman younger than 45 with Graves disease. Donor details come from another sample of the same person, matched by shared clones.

The CDR3 here reads CASGPYRVGLPETQYF. The DNA sequence is given as TGTGCTAGTGGTCCTTACAGGGTGGGACTCCCAGAGACCCAGTACTTC. The chain is assembled from TRBV12-5 and TRBJ2-5, with the D call perhaps TRBD1 or TRBD2, each one matching 6 bases. As encoded in the germline V gene, CDR1 is LGHNT while CDR2 is FRNRAP. The CDR3, from cysteine to phenylalanine, totals 16 residues. The DNA shown is the 48-base CDR3, in frame from base 1. The trim is 5 bases for V and 4 bases for J, with a gap of 20 bases between the germline ends.